This T cell receptor beta chain appears in the sequencing data of a study of blood T cell repertoires in COVID-19. Study in general: T cells, B-cell-depleted T cells, or PBMCs supplied cDNA or gDNA.

Germline CDR1 reads MNHEY; CDR2 reads SMNVEV (reference sequence). The CDR3 loop spans 16 amino acids. V gave up 4 bases and J gave up 3 bases; unmatched junction bases: 6. Per the study methods: Estimation of nucleated cell counts relied on the amplification of reference gene primers. The assay was immunoSEQ multiplex PCR, and TCRdb's table has in-frame clones only and misses some. Clone size and the V and J calls come from that table; the DNA yielded D and trimming. Among about 180,000 clones listed, approximately 88% were seen once. This TCR came from a woman aged 60 to 75 with acute or convalescent COVID-19. The material sequenced was peripheral blood. V and J are TRBV27 and TRBJ2-2; 9 bases match TRBD2. The CDR3 nucleotides are TGTGCCAGCAGTTCAAGACTAGCGGCCCACACCGGGGAGCTGTTTTTT. Its protein product is CASSSRLAAHTGELFF.